The 31 T cell receptor beta chains in this list originate from one sample, sequenced in a study of cytomegalovirus exposure and HLA in healthy donors (dated by TCRdb to about 2017). Library generation was performed with the immunoSEQ multiplex PCR assay. TCRdb took over this immuneACCESS table, retaining in-frame rearrangements with V and J assigned. Such tables are incomplete; in checked studies, under half of the missing clones stem from an unresolved V gene, and the remainder is unexplained. The sample profile shows approximately 160,000 clones; roughly 80% of them were found once. The top ten constitute about a tenth of the sample. Sequencing used PBMCs. Source of these receptors: a man between 25 and 39 years old in good health and CMV-seropositive.

Concerning this clone: Other DNA sequences from this sample encode an identical CDR3 as well. The chain is built from TRBV29-1 and TRBJ2-7; possible D gene TRBD2, 6 bases. CDR1 and CDR2 from the germline V gene are SQVTM and ANQGSEA. This CDR3 is built from 13 residues. The V gene lost 2 bases and the J gene lost 2 bases, with 10 bases spanning the gap. This chain's CDR3 is CSVELTGAYEQYF. For the CDR3, the DNA is TGCAGCGTTGAACTTACGGGGGCCTACGAGCAGTACTTC.

This clone showed up just once. The chain joins TRBV9 to TRBJ1-1; TRBD1 matches 9 bases. This CDR3 is 13 amino acids long. Germline CDR1 and CDR2: SGDLS and YYNGEE. Trimming removed 2 bases from V and 5 bases from J; junction bases left unmatched: 1. The CDR3 DNA reads TGTGCCAGCAGCGTGACAGGGGGGACTGAAGCTTTCTTT. This sequence encodes CASSVTGGTEAFF.

The rearrangement joins TRBV19 to TRBJ2-7; 7 bases match TRBD1. The length of the CDR3 is 13 residues. Per the germline V gene, CDR1 is LNHDA and CDR2 is SQIVND (reference sequence). Trimming removed 4 bases from V and 6 bases from J; junction bases left unmatched: 6. CDR3: CASSSDRVGEQYF. In DNA form, the CDR3 reads TGTGCCAGTAGTAGCGACAGGGTCGGCGAGCAGTACTTC.

This clone was observed a single time. The chain employs TRBV28 and TRBJ2-1, with 10 bases lining up with TRBD1. The J segment lost 10 bases and the V segment lost 6 bases, leaving 12 bases of the junction unmatched. Germline CDR1 and CDR2: MDHEN and SYDVKM. This CDR3 region has 15 residues. CDR3 loop: CASSPAGTGVDEQFF. In DNA form, the CDR3 reads TGTGCCAGCAGCCCAGCAGGGACAGGGGTGGACGAGCAGTTCTTC.

The chain is built from TRBV10-3 and TRBJ2-3, with 12 positions matching TRBD2. CDR3 length: 16 residues. Per the germline V gene, CDR1 is ENHRY and CDR2 is SYGVKD. Trimming took 4 bases from V and 6 from J; bases not matched to a gene: 8. CDR3 DNA: TGTGCCATCAGTGCCCGGACTAGCGGGGCCGGGGATACGCAGTATTTT. This sequence encodes CAISARTSGAGDTQYF.

The V and J genes are TRBV11-2 and TRBJ2-7; 7 nucleotides align to TRBD2. The CDR3 is made up of 16 amino acids. With 1 base clipped from V and 5 bases from J, the junction kept 11 bases outside the gene matches. Germline V gene lookup returns CDR1 SGHAT and CDR2 FQNNGV. The CDR3: CASSLGTGGFNHEQYF. Written as DNA, the CDR3 is TGTGCCAGCAGCTTAGGGACGGGAGGCTTTAACCACGAGCAGTACTTC.

The V gene is TRBV11-3, the J gene TRBJ1-5; 7 bases align to TRBD1. Germline trimming cut 1 base from V and 3 bases from J; bases unmatched to any gene: 18. Per the germline V gene, CDR1 is SGHNT and CDR2 is YENEEA. The CDR3 loop spans 20 amino acids. The CDR3 protein is CASSLGGHGQVGFANQPQHF. The CDR3 DNA reads TGTGCCAGCAGCTTAGGGGGGCACGGACAGGTTGGCTTTGCCAATCAGCCCCAGCATTTT.

The chain links TRBV20-1 to TRBJ1-1, with D uncertain. CDR3 length: 10 amino acids. The germline V and J ends were trimmed by 6 bases and 11 bases, with 13 bases remaining between them. The germline gives CDR1 DFQATT, CDR2 SNEGSKA (reference sequence). The CDR3 coding sequence is TGCAGTGCCCTCGGGTTGGTGGCTTTCTTT. Its protein product is CSALGLVAFF.

Of note for this clone: The junction does not match germline at one end; this may be a read error. This chain joins TRBV5-6 and TRBJ1-2; 8 nucleotides line up with TRBD1. CDR3 length: 13 residues. Germline V gene sequence: CDR1 SGHDT, CDR2 YYEEEE. The CDR3 DNA reads as TGTGCCAGCAGCCCCGGGACAGGTTATGACTACACCTTC. Its translation is CASSPGTGYDYTF.

The chain is built from TRBV6-4 and TRBJ2-2; TRBD1 is a possible D gene (6 bases). Trimming removed 6 bases at V and 5 bases at J, with 19 bases between. The CDR3 is 16 amino acids. Germline CDR1 and CDR2: MRHNA and SNTAGT. The CDR3: CASSAQGVLVTGELFF. CDR3 nucleotide sequence: TGTGCCAGCAGCGCACAGGGAGTACTCGTGACCGGGGAGCTGTTTTTT.

The chain uses TRBV25-1 and TRBJ1-1; possibly TRBD1 for D (5 bases). V lost 3 bases, J lost 2 bases, and 7 bases lay in between. The V gene's germline CDR1 is MGHDK and CDR2 SYGVNS. The CDR3 runs 13 residues. CDR3 region: CASSETENTEAFF. Here the CDR3 DNA reads TGTGCCAGCAGTGAGACAGAAAACACTGAAGCTTTCTTT.

The chain couples TRBV18 to TRBJ1-2; a possible D gene is TRBD1 (6 bases). The V and J ends lost 3 bases and 2 bases respectively, with 13 bases between them. Germline-derived CDR1 and CDR2 are KGHSH and LQKENI. CDR3 length equals 15 residues. CDR3 in DNA: TGTGCCAGCTCACCCGGACAGTCCCCGAACTATGGCTACACCTTC. This codes for CASSPGQSPNYGYTF.

The chain uses TRBV27 and TRBJ2-6, with a weak D call TRBD2 (5 bases). Trimming cost V 0 bases and J 0 bases, with 12 bases left between them. Germline-derived CDR1 and CDR2 are MNHEY and SMNVEV (reference sequence). This CDR3 contains 18 residues. The CDR3 sequence: CASSLSGVMFSGANVLTF. The CDR3 coding sequence is TGTGCCAGCAGTTTATCCGGGGTAATGTTCTCTGGGGCCAACGTCCTGACTTTC.

The chain recombines TRBV28 with TRBJ2-3, with 8 nucleotides matching TRBD2. The CDR3 loop spans 17 amino acids. The junction had 14 bases not matched to a gene; V was cut back by 6 bases and J by 3 bases. Germline-derived CDR1 and CDR2 are MDHEN and SYDVKM. The CDR3 loop reads CASRPPLGAGGTDTQYF. Written as DNA, the CDR3 is TGTGCCAGCAGGCCTCCGTTAGGGGCGGGGGGAACAGATACGCAGTATTTT.

This clone was observed a handful of times. The chain is built from TRBV7-3 and TRBJ2-2, with D hard to call. With 1 base removed from V and 7 bases from J, the gap between germline ends came to 13 bases. The CDR3 sequence is 15 residues long. CDR1 and CDR2 from the germline V gene are SGHTA and FQGTGA. The CDR3 DNA follows: TGTGCCAGCAGCTTAATGGGCCTATTGGTCGGGGAGCTGTTTTTT. This gives the protein CASSLMGLLVGELFF.

This clone showed up just a few times. This sequence joins TRBV7-9 and TRBJ2-7, with 8 bases identical to TRBD1. The CDR3 runs 16 residues. The J segment lost 1 base and the V segment lost 2 bases, leaving 7 bases of the junction unmatched. The germline CDR1 and CDR2 sequences are SEHNR and FQNEAQ (reference sequence). The CDR3 region is CASSLIVTGGSYEQYF. CDR3 sequence (DNA): TGTGCCAGCAGCTTAATTGTAACAGGGGGATCCTACGAGCAGTACTTC.

The chain links TRBV28 to TRBJ2-7, with 11 bases that match TRBD2. The CDR3 is 14 residues long. Trimming at V came to 5 bases and at J to 5 bases, leaving 5 bases not matched to a gene. Germline V gene data show CDR1 as MDHEN and CDR2 as SYDVKM. The CDR3 is CASSLAGGPHEQYF. The CDR3 DNA follows: TGTGCCAGCAGTCTAGCGGGGGGACCCCACGAGCAGTACTTC.

This clone was counted a single time. This chain uses TRBV5-5 with TRBJ2-3; 9 bases are a match to TRBD2. J gave up 6 bases and V 0 bases, and 5 bases lay outside the gene matches. CDR1 is SGHKS, CDR2 YYEKEE, per germline (reference sequence). The CDR3 is 15 amino acids. This CDR3 reads CASSLGAGGRDTQYF. CDR3 nucleotides: TGTGCCAGCAGCTTGGGAGCGGGGGGCCGGGATACGCAGTATTTT.

The chain joins TRBV15 to TRBJ2-7; 12 positions agree with TRBD2. The CDR3 is 18 amino acids. Trimming at V came to 0 bases and at J to 6 bases, leaving 12 bases not matched to a gene. Per germline, CDR1 LNHNV and CDR2 YYDKDF (reference sequence). The CDR3 DNA reads as TGTGCCACCAGCAGAGATGAATGGGCGACTAGCGGGAGCACCGAGCAGTACTTC. It codes for CATSRDEWATSGSTEQYF.

This clone came up once. The DNA of the CDR3 is TGTGCCAGCAGCGTAGCGTCAGGGGTGAGTGGGGCCAACGTCCTGACTTTC. This sequence encodes CASSVASGVSGANVLTF. The V and J genes are TRBV9 and TRBJ2-6; D possibly corresponds to TRBD1 (6 bases). Germline V CDR1 and CDR2: SGDLS, YYNGEE. This CDR3 is built from 17 residues. Between the trimmed V and J ends, which lost 0 bases and 3 bases, there was a span of 13 bases. Based on the CDR3 plus reference TRBV9 and TRBJ2-6, the full variable domain is DSGVTQTPKHLITATGQRVTLRCSPRSGDLSVYWYQQSLDQGLQFLIQYYNGEERAKGNILERFSAQQFPDLHSELNLSSLELGDSALYFCASSVASGVSGANVLTFGAGSRLTVL.

The gene calls are TRBV5-4 and TRBJ2-2; TRBD2 aligns across 14 bases. The CDR3 is made up of 17 amino acids. J gave up 4 bases and V 4 bases, and 6 bases lay outside the gene matches. Germline assignment: CDR1 SGHNT and CDR2 YYREEE (reference sequence). This CDR3 reads CASSRGTSGGGTGELFF. The DNA of the CDR3 is TGTGCCAGCAGCCGGGGGACTAGCGGGGGCGGCACCGGGGAGCTGTTTTTT.

This clone appeared a few times. The V call is TRBV7-9, the J call TRBJ2-7; 7 nucleotides match TRBD1. The CDR3 has 15 amino acids. Trimming at V came to 3 bases and at J to 6 bases, leaving 11 bases not matched to a gene. CDR1 SEHNR and CDR2 FQNEAQ come from the germline V gene (reference sequence). In DNA form, the CDR3 reads TGTGCCAGCAGCTTTCCCGAGGGGGCATCGCGCGAGCAGTACTTC. Its protein is CASSFPEGASREQYF.

The chain has TRBV28 and TRBJ1-2; no clear D gene. Germline V CDR1 and CDR2: MDHEN, SYDVKM. V gave up 2 bases and J gave up 7 bases, with 14 bases separating them. There are 14 residues in the CDR3. The CDR3 DNA sequence: TGTGCCAGCAGTTTACAGACAACTGTCGGTGGCTACACCTTC. Amino acids: CASSLQTTVGGYTF.

This clone has just a few counts. For the CDR3, the DNA is TGTGCCAGCAGCCCTGGGACGGGACTGAACTCCTACGAGCAGTACTTC. It is translated as CASSPGTGLNSYEQYF. The chain combines TRBV7-2 with TRBJ2-7; the D gene is possibly TRBD2 (6 bases). Per the germline V gene, CDR1 is SGHTA and CDR2 is FQGNSA. The ends were cut back, 5 bases at V and 0 bases at J, with 17 bases in the middle. This CDR3 comprises 16 residues.

The chain couples TRBV27 to TRBJ2-1, with 11 bases that match TRBD2. Per the germline V gene, CDR1 is MNHEY and CDR2 is SMNVEV (reference sequence). CDR3 length: 16 residues. V lost 5 bases to trimming and J lost 5 bases; unmatched junction nucleotides: 8. This CDR3 is CASSTPGTSGNNEQFF. Written as DNA, the CDR3 is TGTGCCAGCAGTACGCCCGGGACTAGCGGTAACAATGAGCAGTTCTTC.

The chain joins TRBV30 to TRBJ2-1; perhaps TRBD2 as D (5 bases). Trimming removed 4 bases from V and 0 bases from J, with 19 bases in between. Germline V gene data show CDR1 as GTSNPN and CDR2 as SVGIG (reference sequence). The CDR3 length is 17 residues. The CDR3 is CAWTRGLRYSSYNEQFF. The CDR3, as DNA: TGTGCCTGGACCCGCGGGCTACGGTATAGCTCCTACAATGAGCAGTTCTTC.

This clone was seen repeatedly, ten times or more. V is TRBV11-2 and J is TRBJ2-2, with 7 bases that match TRBD1. The junction had 4 bases not matched to a gene; V was cut back by 4 bases and J by 8 bases. Germline assignment: CDR1 SGHAT and CDR2 FQNNGV. There are 13 residues in the CDR3. CDR3 sequence (DNA): TGTGCCAGCAGCTCAGACAGGGTTGGGGAGCTGTTTTTT. Translated: CASSSDRVGELFF.

The chain combines TRBV11-3 with TRBJ1-1, with 9 bases fitting TRBD1. This CDR3 comprises 15 residues. V was pared by 3 bases and J by 7 bases, with 9 bases of the junction left unmatched. Germline CDR1 is SGHNT and CDR2 is YENEEA. CDR3 sequence: CASSFSTGGVGEAFF. In DNA, the CDR3 is TGTGCCAGCAGCTTTTCGACAGGGGGTGTGGGTGAAGCTTTCTTT.

The chain is built from TRBV4-1 and TRBJ1-1, with D tentatively TRBD1 (6 bases). This CDR3 has 17 residues. V dropped 0 bases and J dropped 5 bases, with 19 bases sitting between them. The germline V gene encodes CDR1 MGHRA and CDR2 YSYEKL. The CDR3 sequence is CASSQDKWSGASTEAFF. CDR3 bases: TGCGCCAGCAGCCAAGATAAGTGGTCAGGGGCGAGTACTGAAGCTTTCTTT.

The chain links TRBV18 to TRBJ2-5; 7 nucleotides match TRBD1. This CDR3 comprises 13 residues. Trimming removed 4 bases from V and 2 bases from J; junction bases left unmatched: 1. From germline, CDR1 is KGHSH and CDR2 LQKENI. The CDR3 region has the DNA TGTGCCAGCTCACTGGGACAGCAAGAGACCCAGTACTTC. Its translation is CASSLGQQETQYF.

The chain employs TRBV27 and TRBJ2-1; 9 bases map to TRBD2. The ends lost 6 bases at V and 7 bases at J; junction bases unmatched: 7. This CDR3 spans 14 amino acids. Germline V CDR1 and CDR2: MNHEY, SMNVEV (reference sequence). The CDR3 region is CASRPGLAGNEQFF. In DNA, the CDR3 is TGTGCCAGCAGACCGGGACTAGCTGGGAATGAGCAGTTCTTC.